This T cell receptor (beta chain) stems from a study of shared clonotypes between healthy human individuals. Profiling relied on immunoSEQ multiplex PCR, and the TCRdb table lists in-frame clones only, not all of them. The repertoire holds hundreds of thousands of clones, with 90% to 98% as singletons. This CDR3 region has 16 residues. Trimming took off 0 bases at V and 5 bases at J, with 14 bases between the two ends. In germline, CDR1 is LGHNA, CDR2 YSLEER. CD45RO-negative, CCR7-positively selected cells formed the naive CD8 fraction, excluding terminally differentiated effector memory CD45RA+ cells.

The sample consisted of naive CD8+ T cells sorted from blood. The origin of this receptor is a man aged 30-40 years in good health. The chain couples TRBV4-3 to TRBJ2-1; D is possibly TRBD1 (5 bases). CDR3 protein: CASSQDPGNFDNEQFF. DNA of the CDR3: TGCGCCAGCAGCCAAGATCCAGGGAACTTCGACAATGAGCAGTTCTTC.